In its sample, the clone carrying this T cell receptor (beta chain) was seen many times. The data were obtained in a study of prognosis after radiotherapy for stage I lung cancer. In germline, CDR1 is SGHKS, CDR2 YYEKEE (reference sequence). The CDR3 runs 14 residues. J was trimmed by 7 bases and V by 4 bases; bases with no gene match: 7. TCR beta CDR3 was amplified from genomic DNA by two-round multiplex PCR. Specific primers for each TRBV and TRBJ gene were what first-round PCR used. TCRdb re-analysed the multiplex PCR reads in MiXCR, keeping a single row per CDR3 protein. The table includes roughly 29,000 distinct CDR3 sequences, less than 40% detected once.

Sequenced here: PBMCs, sampled before or after stereotactic body radiation therapy (not recorded which). This receptor was identified in a donor aged 50 or older with non-small cell lung cancer. The rearrangement uses TRBV5-5 and TRBJ1-4; TRBD1 agrees at 7 bases. Written as DNA, the CDR3 is TGTGCCAGCAGCCGAACAGGGGATGTTGAAAAACTGTTTTTT. Amino acids: CASSRTGDVEKLFF.